This T cell receptor beta chain was recorded in a study of read filtering for tumor transcriptome and immune sequencing. At the time of active disease, bone marrow was collected from every patient. Ten or more counts support this clonotype. Antigen specificity is unknown. The library was built from roughly 400 ng RNA with molecular barcoded adaptors for alpha/delta and beta/gamma chains. TCRdb re-called the reads with MiXCR, one entry per CDR3 protein. The sample includes roughly 130,000 distinct CDR3 sequences, 10% to 15% of them seen just once. The V end was cut by 2 bases, the J end by 11 bases, with 24 bases between. CDR1 and CDR2 from the germline V gene are SQVTM and ANQGSEA. The CDR3 consists of 15 residues. Study-level findings and limits: RNA-seq captured clonotypes less deeply and reliably than IR-seq. Without single-read clonotypes, shared clonotype proportions correlated more between IR-seq and RNA-seq.

V is TRBV29-1 and J is TRBJ1-1; D gene unclear. The sequence came from a donor aged 40 or older with multiple myeloma. What was sequenced was a population of CD138-negative cells sorted from bone marrow. CDR3 sequence reads: CSVELETGGRHAAFF. CDR3 bases: TGCAGCGTTGAATTGGAAACCGGTGGAAGACACGCGGCTTTCTTT.